These T cell receptor beta chains were read from a single sample in a study of T cell responses to AZD1222 COVID-19 vaccine. Sequenced by immunoSEQ multiplex PCR; TCRdb stores in-frame clones only, minus some. The table records around 190,000 clones, 85% to 95% of them present only once. The sample in question was peripheral blood, obtained on day 0 of AZD1222 vaccination. All receptors come from an adult in good health. CDR3s include the opening cysteine and the closing phenylalanine or tryptophan. Fields, in order: J gene, D gene, V gene, clone size, CDR3 DNA, CDR3 protein. The D gene is left open where the match is weak. Size is omitted from some rows. Given values are once, few, many or a class for expanded clones.

TRBJ1-1,TRBD1,TRBV7-8,NA,TGTGCCAGCAGCTCTAGGATTAGGACAGGGGAGGGCACTGAAGCTTTCTTT,CASSSRIRTGEGTEAFF
TRBJ1-5,NA,TRBV19,NA,TGTGCCAGTAGTATTTATGGGAATCAGCCCCAGCATTTT,CASSIYGNQPQHF
TRBJ1-1,NA,TRBV28,NA,TGTGCCAGCAGTTCCGGGAGGCAGCTCACTGAAGCTTTCTTT,CASSSGRQLTEAFF
TRBJ1-5,NA,TRBV5-6,NA,TGTGCCAGCAGCTTTGGGCAACAGGGATTGACGCCCCAGCATTTT,CASSFGQQGLTPQHF
TRBJ2-1,NA,TRBV7-9,few,TGTGCCAGCAGCTCGCTCGGGGGTGAACCTTACAATGAGCAGTTCTTC,CASSSLGGEPYNEQFF
TRBJ1-1,NA,TRBV7-3,NA,TGTGCCAGCAGCCCCAGCGGGTACATGAACACTGAAGCTTTCTTT,CASSPSGYMNTEAFF
TRBJ2-7,NA,TRBV4-2,NA,TGTGCCAGCAGCCAAGAGGAGGACAACTCCTACGAGCAGTACTTC,CASSQEEDNSYEQYF
TRBJ2-7,TRBD1,TRBV7-2,NA,TGTGCCAGCAGCATAGGACTGACAGGGGGATACAACGAGCAGTACTTC,CASSIGLTGGYNEQYF
TRBJ2-3,TRBD1,TRBV29-1,NA,TGCAGCGTCCGGGGGACAGGGAGGTTTGCAGATACGCAGTATTTT,CSVRGTGRFADTQYF
TRBJ1-2,NA,TRBV5-1,NA,TGCGCCAGCAGCCCCTTACCGGGACCCAGCTATGGCTACACCTTC,CASSPLPGPSYGYTF
TRBJ2-7,TRBD1,TRBV3-1/TRBV3-2,NA,TGTGCCAGCTCCCAGGCAGGGGGCTTCTACGAGCAGTACTTC,CASSQAGGFYEQYF
TRBJ2-2,TRBD2,TRBV6-5,NA,TGTGCCAGCGGCACGGTAGCGGGGGGGACCGGGGAGCTGTTTTTT,CASGTVAGGTGELFF
TRBJ2-1,NA,TRBV7-9,NA,TGTGCCAGCAGCCGCTCGGTGGATGAGCAGTTCTTC,CASSRSVDEQFF
TRBJ1-6,NA,TRBV25-1,NA,TGTGCCAGCAGTGAAGACTTAGGGGATTCACCCCTCCACTTT,CASSEDLGDSPLHF
TRBJ1-2,NA,TRBV11-2,NA,TGTGCCAGCAGCCCTCGGGGGAACTATGGCTACACCTTC,CASSPRGNYGYTF
TRBJ1-1,TRBD1,TRBV25-1,NA,TGTGCCAGCAGTGAATACGACAGGGCGGCTTTCTTT,CASSEYDRAAFF
TRBJ1-2,TRBD1,TRBV28,NA,TGTGCCAGCAGTTCGACCGGGACAGGGTCCTATGGCTACACCTTC,CASSSTGTGSYGYTF
TRBJ1-1,NA,TRBV5-1,NA,TGCGCCAGCAGCCCCTCTTTTGCCACTGAAGCTTTCTTT,CASSPSFATEAFF
TRBJ1-2,NA,TRBV7-8,NA,TGTGCCAGCAGCTTAGCTGTGGAGGGCGGCTACACCTTC,CASSLAVEGGYTF
TRBJ2-7,TRBD2,TRBV4-1,NA,TGCGCCAGCAGCCAAGGACTAGCGGGGCTTGGCGAGCAGTACTTC,CASSQGLAGLGEQYF
TRBJ1-5,NA,TRBV2,NA,TGTGCCAGCAAGGGGAGTACCTCCAGTCAGCCCCAGCATTTT,CASKGSTSSQPQHF
TRBJ1-5,NA,TRBV6-5,NA,TGTGCCAGCAGCCCCCAATGGAGCAATCAGCCCCAGCATTTT,CASSPQWSNQPQHF
TRBJ2-1,TRBD2,TRBV7-2,NA,TGTGCCAGCAGCTTAACCGGGGAGGGCAATGAGCAGTTCTTC,CASSLTGEGNEQFF
TRBJ2-3,TRBD2,TRBV28,once,TGTGCCAGCTTCCGAGCGGGGGGAGATACGCAGTATTTT,CASFRAGGDTQYF
TRBJ1-6,NA,TRBV6-4,once,TGTGCCAGCAGTGACTGGGGCAATTCACCCCTCCACTTT,CASSDWGNSPLHF